This TCR beta chain was obtained from a study of T cell responses to AZD1222 COVID-19 vaccine. Study-wide findings and caveats: Close to half of all spike-specific TCRs reportedly target regions of the variants that are unmutated.

Clones were read by immunoSEQ multiplex PCR, and TCRdb kept only the in-frame ones, dropping some. The sample lists approximately 150,000 clones, just under 95% occurring once. Regarding this clone: Its antigen is currently unknown.

This receptor was taken from an adult in good health. Sample: peripheral blood, taken on day 0 of AZD1222 vaccination.

In nucleotides, the CDR3 is TGCGCCAGCAGCTTGAACTCAGTCCTTATAGATACGCAGTATTTT. This translates into CASSLNSVLIDTQYF. The gene calls are TRBV5-1 and TRBJ2-3, with D unresolved. V shed 1 base and J shed 5 bases, with 14 bases lying between them. CDR3 length equals 15 residues. CDR1 and CDR2 from the germline V gene are SGHRS and YFSETQ.